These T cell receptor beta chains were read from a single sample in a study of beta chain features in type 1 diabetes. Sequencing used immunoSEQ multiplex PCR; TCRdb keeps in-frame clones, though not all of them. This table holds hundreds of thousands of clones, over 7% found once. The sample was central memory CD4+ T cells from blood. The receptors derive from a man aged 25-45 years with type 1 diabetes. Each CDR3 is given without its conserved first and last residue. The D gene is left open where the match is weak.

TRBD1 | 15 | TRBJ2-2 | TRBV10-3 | AITPGQGAGDTGELF
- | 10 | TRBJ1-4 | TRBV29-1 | SVGGTNEKLF
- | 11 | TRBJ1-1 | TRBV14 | ASKKQGSTEAF
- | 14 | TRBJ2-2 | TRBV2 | ASSEGARASTGELF
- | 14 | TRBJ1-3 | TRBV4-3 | ASSQDSSRSGNTIY
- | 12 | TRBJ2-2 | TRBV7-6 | ASSFRQNTGELF
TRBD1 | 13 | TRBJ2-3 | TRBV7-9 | ASSSAGGGTDTQY
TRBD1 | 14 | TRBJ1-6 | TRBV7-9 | ASSPTGQGARSPLH
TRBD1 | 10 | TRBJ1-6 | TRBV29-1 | SAGTENSPLH
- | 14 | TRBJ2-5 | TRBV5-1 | ASSSGGLGGLETQY
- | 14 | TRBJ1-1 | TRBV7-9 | ASSRRRGQIDTEAF
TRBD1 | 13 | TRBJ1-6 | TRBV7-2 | ASSTGTGGFSPLH